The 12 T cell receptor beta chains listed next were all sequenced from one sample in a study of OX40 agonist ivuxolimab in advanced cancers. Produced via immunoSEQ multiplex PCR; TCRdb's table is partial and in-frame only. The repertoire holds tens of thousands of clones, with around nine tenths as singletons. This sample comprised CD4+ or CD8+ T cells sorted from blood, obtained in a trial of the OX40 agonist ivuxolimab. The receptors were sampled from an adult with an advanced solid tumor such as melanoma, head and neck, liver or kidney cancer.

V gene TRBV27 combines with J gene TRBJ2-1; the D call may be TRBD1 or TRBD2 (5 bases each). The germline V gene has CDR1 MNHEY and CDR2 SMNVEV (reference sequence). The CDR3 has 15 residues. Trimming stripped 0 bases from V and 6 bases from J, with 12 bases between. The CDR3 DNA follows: TGTGCCAGCAGTTTATCTCCGAGAGGGGTCAATGAGCAGTTCTTC. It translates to CASSLSPRGVNEQFF.

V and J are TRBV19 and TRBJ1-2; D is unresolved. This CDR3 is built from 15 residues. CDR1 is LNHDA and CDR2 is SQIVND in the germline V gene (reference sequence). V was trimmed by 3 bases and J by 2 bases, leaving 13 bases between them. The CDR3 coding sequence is TGTGCCAGTAGTATGTCCCCCGAAAACAACTATGGCTACACCTTC. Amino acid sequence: CASSMSPENNYGYTF.

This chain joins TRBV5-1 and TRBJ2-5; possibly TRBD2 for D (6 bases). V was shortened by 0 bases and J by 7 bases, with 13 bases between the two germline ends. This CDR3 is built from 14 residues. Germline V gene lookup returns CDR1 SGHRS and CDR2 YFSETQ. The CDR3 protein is CASSLAEGRATQYF. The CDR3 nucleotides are TGCGCCAGCAGCTTGGCGGAGGGCCGCGCGACCCAGTACTTC.

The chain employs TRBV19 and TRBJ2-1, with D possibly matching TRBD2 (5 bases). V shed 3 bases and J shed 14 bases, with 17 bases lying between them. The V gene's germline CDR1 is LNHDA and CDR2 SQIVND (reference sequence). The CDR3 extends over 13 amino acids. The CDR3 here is CASSMTANRDKFF. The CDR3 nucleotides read TGTGCCAGTAGTATGACTGCGAATCGGGATAAGTTCTTC.

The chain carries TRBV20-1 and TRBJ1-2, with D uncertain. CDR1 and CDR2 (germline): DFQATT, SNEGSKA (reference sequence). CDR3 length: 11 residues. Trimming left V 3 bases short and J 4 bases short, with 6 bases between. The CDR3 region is CSASSAYGYTF. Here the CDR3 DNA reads TGCAGTGCTAGTTCCGCCTATGGCTACACCTTC.

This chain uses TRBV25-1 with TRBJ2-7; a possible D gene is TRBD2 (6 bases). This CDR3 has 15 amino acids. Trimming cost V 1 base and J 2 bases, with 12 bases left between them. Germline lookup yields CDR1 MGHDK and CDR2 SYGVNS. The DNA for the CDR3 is TGTGCCAGCAGTGAATCCGTGGGACTTCCCTACGAGCAGTACTTC. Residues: CASSESVGLPYEQYF.

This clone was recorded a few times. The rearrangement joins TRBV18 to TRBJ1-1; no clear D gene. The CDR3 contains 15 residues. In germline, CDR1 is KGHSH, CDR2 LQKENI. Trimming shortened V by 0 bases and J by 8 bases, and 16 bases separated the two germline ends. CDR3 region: CASSPPTFYGIEAFF. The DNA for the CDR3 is TGTGCCAGCTCACCACCCACATTTTACGGAATCGAAGCTTTCTTT.

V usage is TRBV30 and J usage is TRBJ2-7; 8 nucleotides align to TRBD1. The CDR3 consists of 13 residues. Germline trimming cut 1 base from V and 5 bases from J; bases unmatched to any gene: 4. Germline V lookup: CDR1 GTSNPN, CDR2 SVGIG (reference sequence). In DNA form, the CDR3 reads TGTGCCTGGAGTGACGGACAGGGAAACGAGCAGTACTTC. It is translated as CAWSDGQGNEQYF. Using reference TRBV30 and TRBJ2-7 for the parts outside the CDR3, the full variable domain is SQTIHQWPATLVQPVGSPLSLECTVEGTSNPNLYWYRQAAGRGLQLLFYSVGIGQISSEVPQNLSASRPQDRQFILSSKKLLLSDSGFYLCAWSDGQGNEQYFGPGTRLTVT.

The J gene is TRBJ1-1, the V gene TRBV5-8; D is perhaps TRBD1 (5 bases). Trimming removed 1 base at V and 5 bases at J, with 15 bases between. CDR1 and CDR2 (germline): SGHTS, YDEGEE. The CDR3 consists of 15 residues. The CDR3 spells CASSLLGDWGTEAFF. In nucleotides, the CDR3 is TGTGCCAGCAGCTTGTTAGGGGACTGGGGGACTGAAGCTTTCTTT.

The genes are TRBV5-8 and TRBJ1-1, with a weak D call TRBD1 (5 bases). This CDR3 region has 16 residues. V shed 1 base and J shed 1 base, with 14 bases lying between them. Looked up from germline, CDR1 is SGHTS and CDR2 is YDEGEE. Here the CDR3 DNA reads TGTGCCAGCAGCTTGCTGTGGGGGTCGCGGAACACTGAAGCTTTCTTT. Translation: CASSLLWGSRNTEAFF. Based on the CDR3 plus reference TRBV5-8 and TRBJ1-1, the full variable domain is EAGVTQSPTHLIKTRGQQATLRCSPISGHTSVYWYQQALGLGLQFLLWYDEGEERNRGNFPPRFSGRQFPNYSSELNVNALELEDSALYLCASSLLWGSRNTEAFFGQGTRLTVV.

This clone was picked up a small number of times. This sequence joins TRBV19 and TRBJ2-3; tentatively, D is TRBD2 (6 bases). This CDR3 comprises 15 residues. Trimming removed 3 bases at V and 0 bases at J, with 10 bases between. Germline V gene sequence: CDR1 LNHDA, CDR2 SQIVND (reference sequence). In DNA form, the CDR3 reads TGTGCCAGTAGTATCCGGCGGGGTAGCACAGATACGCAGTATTTT. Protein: CASSIRRGSTDTQYF.

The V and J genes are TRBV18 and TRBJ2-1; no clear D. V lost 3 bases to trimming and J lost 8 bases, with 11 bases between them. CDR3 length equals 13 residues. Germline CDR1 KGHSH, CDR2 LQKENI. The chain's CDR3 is CASSPLERYEQFF. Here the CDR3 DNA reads TGTGCCAGCTCACCCCTAGAAAGGTATGAGCAGTTCTTC.